Here is one TCR beta chain with its context. Many counts were recorded for this clonotype. Its specific antigen is unknown. Base quality data are lacking; no much larger clone is found one base away. Receptor libraries were prepared by multiplex PCR. Sequencing used an Illumina HiSeq 4000. CDR3 regions were amplified by Arm-PCR with iRepertoire HTBI primers to construct TCR beta libraries. Gel purification was performed on PCR products prior to sequencing. The study's own analysis went as follows. Gene usage analysis of CDR3 amino acid clonotypes used the 62 TRBV and more than 13 TRBJ segments found across samples. Filtered high-quality paired reads were merged into contigs using COPE and FqMerger. BLAST was used to align contigs to the IMGT TRBV, TRBD and TRBJ reference genes, and CDR3 was defined following IMGT. Any clonotype with a frequency above 0.1% was classified as a highly expanded clone. Repertoire diversity was measured by Shannon entropy, and V-J evenness by the Gini coefficient. A clonotype was considered public if more than one individual shared it. TCRdb reprocessing: public reads trimmed at Q25 with fastp, clones called with MiXCR, in-frame beta chains kept. Entries that share a CDR3 protein sequence are merged under the most common genes and DNA. Here the V and J calls rest on TCRdb's processing, not on the authors' analysis. The table for this sample lists 530,000 or so distinct CDR3 sequences; 13% of them were counted only once. Approximately 9.3% of the sample is in the top ten clones.

This specimen comes from a study of regulatory T cells in long-lasting Graves disease (TCRdb year 2021). For context, the study as a whole: Antithyroid drugs had been taken for less than 3 months by newly diagnosed Graves' disease patients. Peripheral blood TCR sequencing and RNA sequencing compared persistent Graves' disease patients with newly diagnosed Graves' disease patients. The study took place in China and was registered as a clinical trial. A total of about 35 samples underwent TCR sequencing, from around 13 patients with persistent Graves' disease and about 20 patients with newly diagnosed Graves' disease. What the study reported, not specific to this receptor: Compared with newly diagnosed patients, patients with persistent Graves' disease had lower TCR Shannon entropy and fewer highly expanded clones, which suggests clonal expansion. Patients with persistent disease shared more public clonotypes (fewer than 3,000) than newly diagnosed patients did (966). Only the TCR beta chain was sequenced and analyzed. TRBV28, TRBJ1-2 and TRBJ2-5 were preferentially used in persistent disease, while TRBV20-1 and TRBJ2-1 were favored in newly diagnosed disease. The study examined only peripheral blood because the primary lesion, thyroid tissue, could not be accessed. The authors noted that the small sample size was a limitation that may lower accuracy.

Explained via the paper, the time point label denotes: newly diagnosed GD, antithyroid drugs for less than 3 months. For both TCR sequencing and RNA sequencing, RNA was extracted from PBMCs in TRIzol. The diagnosis of Graves' disease was made according to American Thyroid Association guidelines. The patients came from an endocrinology department in Xi'an, China. From each patient, approximately 10 milliliters of peripheral blood was collected into an EDTA anticoagulant tube. PBMCs were isolated by Ficoll Paque Plus density gradient separation without further T cell sorting. RNA quality was checked with an Agilent 2100 Bioanalyzer and agarose gel, and concentration with a NanoDrop 2000. Spanning cysteine to phenylalanine, the CDR3 consists of 14 amino acids. Solely the CDR3 DNA is kept, with 42 bases framed from the first base. CDR1 and CDR2 (LGHDT, YNNKEL) derive from the germline V gene (reference sequence). The V end gives up 5 bases and the J end 6 bases, leaving 7 bases in the junction not matched to a gene.

This same sample was also part of a study on T cells in Graves' hyperthyroidism and ophthalmopathy. The second study also describes: Stable Graves' hyperthyroidism was defined as no progression to ophthalmopathy during 18 months of follow-up. The hyperthyroidism patients were between 18 and 65 years old and newly diagnosed, with a disease duration of less than 2 months. Any patient with an uncontrolled infection, another autoimmune disease, pregnancy or lactation was excluded. Diagnoses relied on clinical symptoms, serum thyroxine and TRAb, thyroid ultrasound and orbital computed tomography. The TCR CDR3 was subjected to a first round of RT-PCR using the HTBI primer set and the Qiagen OneStep RT-PCR kit. Most expanded thyroid clonotypes (frequency above 0.001) were also found in blood, which suggests that blood repertoires may mirror thyroid immune responses. A model built on a 13 V-J signature distinguished ophthalmopathy from stable hyperthyroidism, reaching roughly 88% sensitivity and approximately 83% specificity in cross-validation and 80%/75% in testing. In validation, the model predicted progression to ophthalmopathy a median of around 6.5 months before onset, with over 60% sensitivity and 72.22% specificity. To identify TCR V-J signatures that set the groups apart, the researchers used a discovery cohort of 100 patients, made up of 40 to 45 with Graves' ophthalmopathy and 57 with stable Graves' hyperthyroidism. Prospective prediction of ophthalmopathy was tested in an independent validation cohort of some 19 hyperthyroidism patients and 15 to 17 patients who later progressed to ophthalmopathy. The 90 to 100 discovery patients were randomly divided into training and test sets at a 7:3 ratio. The study also compared thyroid tissue and blood T-cell repertoires from five or six Graves' hyperthyroidism patients. After sampling, hyperthyroidism patients received methimazole starting at 30 mg daily, and ophthalmopathy patients received high-dose intravenous methylprednisolone. A second multiplex PCR round built the libraries, followed by size selection and purification. Paired-end sequencing of the libraries was performed with 100 bp reads on an Illumina HiSeq2000. SOAPnuke was used to process the raw data, throwing out any read that contained adapters or uncalled bases, had a mean Phred below 15, or lacked an exact constant-primer or identifier match. COPE v1.2.5 was used to merge high-quality paired reads, and clonotypes were defined as unique nucleotide sequences. MiTCR v1.1 was used to align clonotypes to the IMGT TRBV, TRBD and TRBJ reference segments. The analysis was restricted to V-J combinations with a frequency above 0.0001, which together covered 99% to 99.2% of the repertoires. A TCS score was defined as the ratio between F50 (clonal expansion) and ExV (chaos), using BLOSUM62-based TCRdist between CDR3 peptides within each V-J. Welch's t-statistics and random forest reduced some 510 V-J features to 13, which were used in a naive Bayes classifier (R e1071). Sample size was not statistically predetermined, and blinding of investigators to group allocation was not performed. TCR Vbeta CDR3 sequencing of some 140 peripheral blood samples (over 40 ophthalmopathy, roughly 74 hyperthyroidism and roughly 17 progressor patients) is reported in the paper.

This clonotype was obtained from a man aged 25-45 years with Graves disease. Donor details come from another sample of the same person, matched by shared clones. The chain joins TRBV3-1 to TRBJ1-1, with 9 bases in between that match TRBD1. The sample here was peripheral blood mononuclear cells (PBMCs), taken at new diagnosis, from a patient treated with antithyroid drugs. The CDR3 region: CASSGTGRRPEAFF. At the DNA level, the sequence is TGTGCCAGCAGCGGGACAGGGAGAAGGCCTGAAGCTTTCTTT. The CDR3 plus the reference TRBV3-1 and TRBJ1-1 genes for the other parts give the full variable domain: DTAVSQTPKYLVTQMGNDKSIKCEQNLGHDTMYWYKQDSKKFLKIMFSYNNKELIINETVPNRFSPKSPDKAHLNLHINSLELGDSAVYFCASSGTGRRPEAFFGQGTRLTVV.